The 23 T cell receptor beta chains below were found in one sample sequenced in a study of blood T cell repertoires in COVID-19. Repertoires were generated with immunoSEQ multiplex PCR, while TCRdb's copy carries only in-frame clones and drops some. The sample has around 190,000 clones, 88% seen once. Material: peripheral blood. The receptors stem from a human donor in a cohort sampled during active COVID-19.

The chain uses TRBV27 and TRBJ1-2; D unclear. The length of the CDR3 is 13 residues. Trimming pared 3 bases from V and 5 bases from J, leaving 10 bases between. CDR1 and CDR2 (germline): MNHEY, SMNVEV (reference sequence). The CDR3 DNA sequence: TGTGCCAGCAGTTTTGGTCCGAGATATGGCTACACCTTC. Amino acids: CASSFGPRYGYTF.

DNA for the CDR3: TGTGCCAGCAGCTCGGGGGCAACTAATGAAAAACTGTTTTTT. Its protein is CASSSGATNEKLFF. The V gene is TRBV7-2, the J gene TRBJ1-4, with D tentatively TRBD1 (5 bases). The germline CDR1 and CDR2 sequences are SGHTA and FQGNSA. The CDR3 covers 14 residues. Trimming removed 4 bases at V and 0 bases at J, with 6 bases between. The full variable domain, completed using reference TRBV7-2 and TRBJ1-4, is GAGVSQSPSNKVTEKGKDVELRCDPISGHTALYWYRQSLGQGLEFLIYFQGNSAPDKSGLPSDRFSAERTGGSVSTLTIQRTQQEDSAVYLCASSSGATNEKLFFGSGTQLSVL.

The rearrangement uses TRBV27 and TRBJ2-1, with 12 bases that match TRBD2. Germline V gene sequence: CDR1 MNHEY, CDR2 SMNVEV (reference sequence). V lost 5 bases, J lost 8 bases, and 10 bases stayed unmatched. CDR3 size: 16 residues. CDR3 in DNA: TGTGCCAGCAGTCCCCTGGGACTAGCGGGTAGTGATGAGCAGTTCTTC. Its protein product is CASSPLGLAGSDEQFF.

The chain couples TRBV11-2 to TRBJ2-5, with 12 bases that match TRBD2. Germline values: CDR1 SGHAT, CDR2 FQNNGV. The V gene end was trimmed by 5 bases and the J gene end by 1 base; junction bases not matched to a gene: 5. This CDR3 has 16 amino acids. In DNA form, the CDR3 reads TGTGCCAGCAGCAAAGGGACTAGCGGGTCCCAAGAGACCCAGTACTTC. Its translation: CASSKGTSGSQETQYF.

Turning to this clone: The same CDR3 is also encoded by other DNA sequences in this sample. This chain joins TRBV7-2 and TRBJ2-7, with D perhaps TRBD2 (5 bases). Trimming shortened V by 2 bases and J by 4 bases, and 6 bases separated the two germline ends. There are 12 residues in the CDR3. Germline loops: CDR1 SGHTA, CDR2 FQGNSA. CDR3 in amino acids: CASSLRGYEQYF. As DNA, the CDR3 is TGTGCCAGCAGCTTACGGGGATACGAGCAGTACTTC.

This chain uses TRBV3-1 (or the pseudogene TRBV3-2) with TRBJ2-7; TRBD1 matches at 7 bases. The CDR3 sequence is 15 residues long. CDR1 and CDR2 from the germline V gene are LGHDT and YNNKEL (reference sequence). J gave up 1 base and V 2 bases, and 5 bases lay outside the gene matches. The CDR3 sequence: CASSQITGVSYEQYF. Written as DNA, the CDR3 is TGTGCCAGCAGCCAAATCACAGGGGTATCCTACGAGCAGTACTTC.

This clone was observed a single time. The J gene is TRBJ1-4, the V gene TRBV27, with D possibly being TRBD1 (5 bases). V gave up 6 bases and J gave up 3 bases, with 14 bases separating them. Germline CDR1 MNHEY, CDR2 SMNVEV (reference sequence). This CDR3 has 15 amino acids. The CDR3 sequence is CASSYTQASNEKLFF. CDR3 nucleotides: TGTGCCAGCAGCTACACACAGGCCTCTAATGAAAAACTGTTTTTT.

The chain carries TRBV14 and TRBJ2-4; 14 nucleotides match TRBD2. CDR3 size: 18 residues. Per the germline V gene, CDR1 is SGHDN and CDR2 is FVKESK. With 0 bases clipped from V and 8 bases from J, the junction kept 9 bases outside the gene matches. The CDR3 DNA reads as TGTGCCAGCAGCCAAGATGGACTAGCGGGAGGCAAAGGGCACATTCAGTACTTC. Amino acid sequence: CASSQDGLAGGKGHIQYF.

The chain is built from TRBV5-1 and TRBJ2-1; tentatively, D is TRBD2 (5 bases). Trimming took off 3 bases at V and 7 bases at J, with 17 bases between the two ends. Per the germline V gene, CDR1 is SGHRS and CDR2 is YFSETQ. CDR3 size: 15 residues. This CDR3 is CASSSQSGKLNEQFF. For the CDR3, the DNA is TGCGCCAGCAGCTCCCAATCGGGGAAGCTGAATGAGCAGTTCTTC.

The count of this clone is one. The chain recombines TRBV5-4 with TRBJ2-2, with 11 positions matching TRBD1. V lost 4 bases to trimming and J lost 1 base; unmatched junction nucleotides: 3. Germline lookup yields CDR1 SGHNT and CDR2 YYREEE (reference sequence). CDR3 length: 16 residues. The CDR3 region is CASSPGTGGNTGELFF. The CDR3 region has the DNA TGTGCCAGCAGCCCCGGGACAGGGGGGAACACCGGGGAGCTGTTTTTT. Complete variable domain (other parts from reference TRBV5-4 and TRBJ2-2): ETGVTQSPTHLIKTRGQQVTLRCSSQSGHNTVSWYQQALGQGPQFIFQYYREEENGRGNFPPRFSGLQFPNYSSELNVNALELDDSALYLCASSPGTGGNTGELFFGEGSRLTVL.

V usage is TRBV28 and J usage is TRBJ1-2; possible D gene TRBD1, 6 bases. The CDR3 sequence is 13 residues long. Between the trimmed V and J ends, which lost 4 bases and 3 bases, there was a span of 9 bases. Germline assignment: CDR1 MDHEN and CDR2 SYDVKM. The CDR3 coding sequence is TGTGCCAGCAGTTCCGGGACATACTATGGCTACACCTTC. This gives the protein CASSSGTYYGYTF.

The chain couples TRBV18 to TRBJ2-7, with TRBD1 matching 8 bases. V shed 2 bases and J 6 bases; nucleotides not matched to a gene: 3. This CDR3 is 13 amino acids long. CDR1 is KGHSH, CDR2 LQKENI, per germline. The CDR3 coding sequence is TGTGCCAGCTCACCATTGGGACAGGTCGAGCAGTACTTC. As protein: CASSPLGQVEQYF.

The J gene is TRBJ2-3, the V gene TRBV14, with 7 bases matching TRBD2. The CDR3 is 17 amino acids. CDR1 is SGHDN and CDR2 is FVKESK in the germline V gene. V lost 2 bases and J lost 4; bases outside the gene matches: 12. CDR3 DNA sequence: TGTGCCAGCAGCCAACGGGTTCCGACTAGCCGCCCAGATACGCAGTATTTT. It codes for CASSQRVPTSRPDTQYF.

V usage is TRBV30 and J usage is TRBJ2-7, with TRBD2 as a possible D gene (6 bases). The germline CDR1 and CDR2 sequences are GTSNPN and SVGIG (reference sequence). The CDR3 sequence is 15 residues long. Trimming stripped 0 bases from V and 0 bases from J, with 12 bases between. The CDR3 DNA reads as TGTGCCTGGAGTGTACTCGGAGGGAGCTCCTACGAGCAGTACTTC. This codes for CAWSVLGGSSYEQYF.

The chain combines TRBV6-5 with TRBJ2-1, with D perhaps matching TRBD2 (6 bases). The CDR3 consists of 15 residues. Germline CDR1 MNHEY, CDR2 SVGAGI. Trimming pared 2 bases from V and 4 bases from J, leaving 12 bases between. In DNA, the CDR3 is TGTGCCAGCAGTTACAGCCGGGACTTTTACAATGAGCAGTTCTTC. This encodes CASSYSRDFYNEQFF.

This clone occurred once. The chain links TRBV5-1 to TRBJ2-5; 10 positions agree with TRBD1. This CDR3 contains 16 residues. CDR1 and CDR2 (germline): SGHRS, YFSETQ. Germline trimming cut 3 bases from V and 4 bases from J; bases unmatched to any gene: 9. CDR3 bases: TGCGCCAGCAGCTCGTCCGGGGACAGGGGCATAGAGACCCAGTACTTC. Translated, it gives CASSSSGDRGIETQYF.

The rearrangement joins TRBV29-1 to TRBJ2-3, with TRBD2 identical over 11 bases. The germline CDR1 and CDR2 sequences are SQVTM and ANQGSEA. This CDR3 is built from 19 residues. Trimming cost V 7 bases and J 5 bases; bases outside gene matches: 23. CDR3: CSAHTAGLWTSGPRDTQYF. The CDR3 DNA is TGCAGCGCCCACACGGCCGGGTTATGGACTAGCGGGCCGCGAGATACGCAGTATTTT.

The rearrangement links TRBV5-6 to TRBJ2-7; 14 bases are a match to TRBD2. CDR1 is SGHDT and CDR2 is YYEEEE in the germline V gene. The CDR3 contains 16 residues. Trimming cost V 3 bases and J 1 base; bases outside gene matches: 3. CDR3 sequence: CASSYRLAGGSYEQYF. CDR3 sequence (DNA): TGTGCCAGCAGCTATAGACTAGCGGGAGGGTCCTACGAGCAGTACTTC.

The chain is built from TRBV10-3 and TRBJ1-3, with D perhaps TRBD1 (5 bases). The CDR3 runs 12 residues. The germline V gene has CDR1 ENHRY and CDR2 SYGVKD. With 10 bases removed from V and 3 bases from J, the gap between germline ends came to 10 bases. CDR3 nucleotide sequence: TGTGCCACCTCCAGGGATGGAAACACCATATATTTT. Translation: CATSRDGNTIYF.

V usage is TRBV11-2 and J usage is TRBJ1-4, with a possible D match to TRBD1 (6 bases). The CDR3 has 15 residues. Germline V gene data show CDR1 as SGHAT and CDR2 as FQNNGV. Trimming cost V 5 bases and J 0 bases, with 10 bases left between them. In nucleotides, the CDR3 is TGTGCCAGCAGCCAACAGGGTGCAACTAATGAAAAACTGTTTTTT. Translated, it gives CASSQQGATNEKLFF.

The table lists this clone with a count of one. J is TRBJ2-3 and V is TRBV24-1; 9 nucleotides match TRBD2. J gave up 0 bases and V 9 bases, and 15 bases lay outside the gene matches. The length of the CDR3 is 18 residues. The germline CDR1 and CDR2 sequences are KGHDR and SFDVKD. The CDR3 protein is CATRTPVERGASTDTQYF. The DNA of the CDR3 is TGTGCCACCCGGACCCCGGTTGAGCGGGGGGCGAGCACAGATACGCAGTATTTT.

V and J are TRBV19 and TRBJ2-6; no clear D gene. CDR1 and CDR2 from the germline V gene are LNHDA and SQIVND (reference sequence). CDR3 length equals 15 residues. V gave up 3 bases and J gave up 0 bases, with 6 bases separating them. The CDR3 nucleotides read TGTGCCAGTAGTATCTCTCTCTCTGGGGCCAACGTCCTGACTTTC. It codes for CASSISLSGANVLTF.

The chain is built from TRBV11-2 and TRBJ2-7, with 8 bases that match TRBD2. J lost 0 bases, V lost 5 bases, and 6 bases had no gene match. The CDR3 contains 15 residues. Germline lookup yields CDR1 SGHAT and CDR2 FQNNGV. The CDR3 coding sequence is TGTGCCAGCAGCCCAAGCGGGGGCCCCTCCTACGAGCAGTACTTC. This sequence encodes CASSPSGGPSYEQYF.